The 20 T cell receptor beta chains in this list originate from one sample, sequenced in a study of OX40 agonist ivuxolimab in advanced cancers. TCRdb's copy holds only in-frame clones and misses some; the assay was immunoSEQ multiplex PCR. The data show approximately 52,000 clones, 65% to 85% seen once. The source was CD4+ or CD8+ T cells sorted from blood, collected in a trial of the OX40 agonist ivuxolimab. All receptors derive from an adult with an advanced solid tumor such as melanoma, head and neck, liver or kidney cancer.

The genes are TRBV30 and TRBJ2-7; 8 bases agree with TRBD1. Germline assignment: CDR1 GTSNPN and CDR2 SVGIG (reference sequence). Losses at the gene ends were 6 bases for V and 5 bases for J; bases not matched to a gene: 3. This CDR3 contains 11 residues. CDR3 in amino acids: CACPRGHEQYF. The CDR3 nucleotides are TGTGCCTGCCCCAGGGGGCACGAGCAGTACTTC. Full variable domain (missing parts from reference TRBV30 and TRBJ2-7): SQTIHQWPATLVQPVGSPLSLECTVEGTSNPNLYWYRQAAGRGLQLLFYSVGIGQISSEVPQNLSASRPQDRQFILSSKKLLLSDSGFYLCACPRGHEQYFGPGTRLTVT.

CDR3 in DNA: TGTGCCAGCAAGCAGGTGGAAGTGACCTACGAGCAGTACTTC. Its protein product is CASKQVEVTYEQYF. The chain recombines TRBV2 with TRBJ2-7; no reliable D call. The V end lost 7 bases, the J end lost 2 bases, and 15 bases lay between the germline ends. The CDR3 contains 14 residues. Germline V gene lookup returns CDR1 SNHLY and CDR2 FYNNEI.

This chain links TRBV27 with TRBJ1-4; D is perhaps TRBD1 (6 bases). Per the germline V gene, CDR1 is MNHEY and CDR2 is SMNVEV (reference sequence). This CDR3 has 14 residues. V lost 4 bases to trimming and J lost 5 bases, with 11 bases between them. CDR3 nucleotides: TGTGCCAGCAGTTCTCAGGGGCGCAATGAAAAACTGTTTTTT. It translates to CASSSQGRNEKLFF.

This clone has a handful of counts. This chain links TRBV5-4 with TRBJ1-2; D is possibly TRBD1 (6 bases). The germline V gene has CDR1 SGHNT and CDR2 YYREEE (reference sequence). V gave up 1 base and J gave up 3 bases, with 10 bases separating them. The CDR3 runs to 14 residues. CDR3 nucleotides: TGTGCCAGCAGCTTGCAGGGGTCAGACTATGGCTACACCTTC. This translates into CASSLQGSDYGYTF.

V and J are TRBV28 and TRBJ2-3; D not certain. Germline lookup yields CDR1 MDHEN and CDR2 SYDVKM. Between the trimmed V and J ends, which lost 2 bases and 2 bases, there was a span of 5 bases. The CDR3 contains 13 residues. In nucleotides, the CDR3 is TGTGCCAGCAGTTTACAGGCCACAGATACGCAGTATTTT. It codes for CASSLQATDTQYF.

This sequence joins TRBV6-5 and TRBJ2-7, with TRBD1 identical over 10 bases. This CDR3 has 15 residues. Germline CDR1 reads MNHEY; CDR2 reads SVGAGI. V shed 10 bases, J shed 4 bases, and the junction held 13 bases outside the gene matches. CDR3 region: CATQTRDRGSYEQYF. The CDR3 region has the DNA TGTGCCACCCAAACCCGGGACAGGGGATCATACGAGCAGTACTTC.

V usage is TRBV7-2 and J usage is TRBJ2-1; 9 nucleotides align to TRBD2. Germline V gene sequence: CDR1 SGHTA, CDR2 FQGNSA. The CDR3 has 15 residues. J gave up 9 bases and V 5 bases, and 11 bases lay outside the gene matches. The CDR3 DNA follows: TGTGCCAGCAGCCCTACTCGGACTAGCGCCAGTGAGCAGTTCTTC. Translating it yields CASSPTRTSASEQFF.

The genes are TRBV18 and TRBJ2-1; 7 nucleotides line up with TRBD1. V was clipped by 6 bases and J by 1 base; unmatched bases: 6. The CDR3 sequence is 15 residues long. CDR1 is KGHSH and CDR2 is LQKENI in the germline V gene. Here the CDR3 DNA reads TGTGCCAGCTCGAGGACAGGCCTTTCCTACAATGAGCAGTTCTTC. It codes for CASSRTGLSYNEQFF.

The chain couples TRBV6-1 to TRBJ2-3; 7 bases map to TRBD2. The V segment lost 5 bases and the J segment 2 bases; nucleotides outside the gene matches: 4. Per the germline V gene, CDR1 is MNHNS and CDR2 is SASEGT. This CDR3 is built from 14 residues. The chain's CDR3 is CASSRGEYTDTQYF. CDR3 sequence (DNA): TGTGCCAGCAGTCGGGGGGAGTACACAGATACGCAGTATTTT.

V is TRBV2 and J is TRBJ1-4; no reliable D call. The CDR3 extends over 12 amino acids. Germline CDR1 and CDR2: SNHLY and FYNNEI. Trimming shortened V by 6 bases and J by 8 bases, and 10 bases separated the two germline ends. The CDR3 DNA follows: TGTGCCAGCAGACGCTCCGGGGAAAAACTGTTTTTT. It specifies CASRRSGEKLFF.

There are a few counts of this clone. The rearrangement uses TRBV5-1 and TRBJ1-3; D is perhaps TRBD1 (5 bases). Germline-derived CDR1 and CDR2 are SGHRS and YFSETQ. This CDR3 has 15 amino acids. V lost 0 bases, J lost 0 bases, and 7 bases lay in between. Here the CDR3 DNA reads TGCGCCAGCAGCTTGGACAGGACCTCTGGAAACACCATATATTTT. As protein: CASSLDRTSGNTIYF.

The chain joins TRBV28 to TRBJ2-7, with 7 nucleotides matching TRBD1. Unmatched junction bases numbered 16, after V lost 3 bases and J lost 2 bases. CDR1 and CDR2 from the germline V gene are MDHEN and SYDVKM. The CDR3 loop spans 18 amino acids. In nucleotides, the CDR3 is TGTGCCAGCAGTTTCCCCCTGACAGGGATGCCCACCGCCTACGAGCAGTACTTC. Encoded protein: CASSFPLTGMPTAYEQYF.

This clone was picked up a small number of times. The chain carries TRBV25-1 and TRBJ2-1; 9 bases agree with TRBD2. V dropped 0 bases and J dropped 7; count of bases not matched to a gene: 7. CDR1 is MGHDK and CDR2 is SYGVNS in the germline V gene. The CDR3 covers 16 residues. This chain's CDR3 is CASSEYGGSGRNEQFF. CDR3 nucleotide sequence: TGTGCCAGCAGTGAATACGGGGGTAGCGGGAGAAATGAGCAGTTCTTC.

The rearrangement links TRBV7-2 to TRBJ2-5; the D gene is possibly TRBD1 (5 bases). The CDR3 has 16 amino acids. The germline CDR1 and CDR2 sequences are SGHTA and FQGNSA. V lost 1 base and J 3 bases, leaving 15 bases between the germline ends. DNA for the CDR3: TGTGCCAGCAGCTTAGGGGGCAGTGAGCCCAAAGAGACCCAGTACTTC. Translating gives CASSLGGSEPKETQYF. Drawing the rest from reference TRBV7-2 and TRBJ2-5, the complete variable domain is GAGVSQSPSNKVTEKGKDVELRCDPISGHTALYWYRQSLGQGLEFLIYFQGNSAPDKSGLPSDRFSAERTGGSVSTLTIQRTQQEDSAVYLCASSLGGSEPKETQYFGPGTRLLVL.

The chain combines TRBV2 with TRBJ2-4; D unresolved. CDR3 length: 14 amino acids. The germline V gene encodes CDR1 SNHLY and CDR2 FYNNEI. Trimming stripped 6 bases from V and 0 bases from J, with 9 bases between. The CDR3: CASRKSGAKNIQYF. CDR3 nucleotide sequence: TGTGCCAGCAGGAAGAGTGGAGCCAAAAACATTCAGTACTTC.

The genes are TRBV29-1 and TRBJ2-1; D is undetermined. V was clipped by 0 bases and J by 8 bases, with 14 bases between them. CDR3 length equals 14 residues. Germline CDR1 is SQVTM and CDR2 is ANQGSEA. The chain's CDR3 is CSVEESARFDEQFF. Here the CDR3 DNA reads TGCAGCGTTGAAGAATCCGCTAGGTTCGATGAGCAGTTCTTC.

CDR3 nucleotides: TGTGCCAGCAGCTCCAGCGGGAGGGCAGGAAATGAGCAGTTCTTC. It yields the protein CASSSSGRAGNEQFF. The rearrangement joins TRBV7-9 to TRBJ2-1; 10 bases align to TRBD2. Trimming removed 4 bases from V and 7 bases from J; junction bases left unmatched: 7. Germline-derived CDR1 and CDR2 are SEHNR and FQNEAQ (reference sequence). CDR3 length: 15 amino acids.

The gene calls are TRBV19 and TRBJ1-5; D gene uncertain. This CDR3 comprises 15 residues. Trimming removed 5 bases from V and 3 bases from J, with 14 bases in between. Germline lookup yields CDR1 LNHDA and CDR2 SQIVND (reference sequence). In DNA, the CDR3 is TGTGCCAGTAGTTCCCGGACGGGATTCAATCAGCCCCAGCATTTT. As protein: CASSSRTGFNQPQHF.

V gene TRBV6-6 combines with J gene TRBJ2-2; 7 bases align to TRBD2. The CDR3 runs to 16 residues. The germline V gene encodes CDR1 MNHNY and CDR2 SVGAGI (reference sequence). The J segment lost 2 bases and the V segment lost 4 bases, leaving 7 bases of the junction unmatched. As DNA, the CDR3 is TGTGCCAGCAGTTTCTCGAGCGGGATTAACACCGGGGAGCTGTTTTTT. As protein: CASSFSSGINTGELFF.

The chain has TRBV7-9 and TRBJ2-2; 8 bases align to TRBD2. The CDR3 length is 16 residues. Germline V gene lookup returns CDR1 SEHNR and CDR2 FQNEAQ (reference sequence). V was clipped by 5 bases and J by 6 bases; unmatched bases: 11. The chain's CDR3 is CASSTTLPGGAGELFF. In nucleotides, the CDR3 is TGTGCCAGCAGCACCACCCTCCCGGGAGGGGCCGGGGAGCTGTTTTTT.